This entry features one T cell receptor (beta chain) sequence. Its cognate antigen has yet to be identified. No quality values exist for individual bases; no much larger clone is one base distant. V is cut back by 7 bases and J by 4 bases, with 10 bases in the junction unmatched. The CDR3 sequence holds 15 residues, the cysteine and phenylalanine included. The sequence is cut down to CDR3 DNA, 45 bases in frame from base 1. The germline V gene gives CDR1 as MNHEY and CDR2 as SVGAGI. The method behind the library was the immunoSEQ multiplex PCR assay. For most patients, genomic DNA was isolated using the Qiagen DNeasy Blood and Tissue Kit and was shipped frozen to Adaptive Biotechnologies for TCR sequencing. For most patients, genomic DNA was subjected to high-throughput TCR-beta CDR3 sequencing by Adaptive Biotechnologies. Turning to the authors' computational methods: Adaptive's ImmunoSEQ software supplied the TCR sequencing data for around 19 patients, while MiXCR and VDJtools were used to process three other patients. CD4 versus CD8 sorting errors were corrected by removing sequences found in both subsets at a frequency ratio below 5:1. Because the origin of CDR3 nucleotide sequences shared between donor and recipient could not be assigned, those sequences were removed. To count as alloreactive, a clone needed at least 2-fold expansion over unstimulated cells and a minimum CFSE-low frequency of 0.002% (template counts) or 0.001% (read counts). Clones were considered mappable if detected in sequenced pre-transplant spleen, lymph node, or MLR CFSE-low populations of the donor or recipient. The cumulative frequency of alloreactive clones was calculated as a percentage of all sequences, weighted by copy number. TCRdb took this table from immuneACCESS and kept in-frame rearrangements with V and J called. Such tables lack part of the clones; where checked against another copy, unresolved V genes explain under half of the gap, and the rest is unexplained. The V and J calls and clone size were taken over from that table, and D and trimming were inferred from the DNA. Counted in this sample were 90,000 to 150,000 clones; roughly 93% of them appeared once. The ten largest clones take up about 0.11% of the sample.

This specimen comes from a study of graft-versus-host responses after intestinal transplantation (dated by TCRdb to the early 2020s). At the level of the whole study: The transplants that recipients got were multivisceral, liver-intestinal, or isolated intestinal. Every recipient was given anti-thymocyte globulin induction, followed by approximately 3 years of maintenance tacrolimus and steroids. After intestinal transplantation, graft-versus-host and host-versus-graft alloreactive T cell clones in the graft, circulation and bone marrow were tracked using bulk TCR-beta CDR3 sequencing. Alloreactive clones were identified by sequencing pre-transplant mixed lymphocyte reaction products and comparing them with unstimulated pre-transplant donor and recipient T cells. A cohort of under 30 intestinal transplant recipients, including one retransplant, was enrolled, and 3 patients lacking pretransplant specimens were excluded. Donor T cell macrochimerism was defined as a peak of at least 4% donor T cells among recipient peripheral blood mononuclear cells. Samples from a few later patients were sequenced in-house on an Illumina MiSeq with MiXCR processing rather than by the commercial service.

The intended sense of this specimen's time point label: cells obtained before transplantation from donor or recipient. CD3+CD4+ and CD3+CD8+ populations were FACS-sorted from unstimulated pre-transplant donor and recipient cells taken from spleen or lymph nodes. Paper-wide results and their limitations: In the allografts of patients with donor T cell macrochimerism, GvH to HvG T cell clonal ratios were high. Peak levels of circulating GvH clones were associated with declines in HvG clones early after transplant. GvH clones were detected in recipient bone marrow, and some of these GvH clones were observed earlier in ileal mucosa or blood, consistent with an intestinal mucosal origin. The conclusions were limited by the relatively low number and heterogeneity of the intestinal transplant patients.

Recombination connected TRBV6-5 to TRBJ2-1, with 7 middle bases fitting TRBD2. The sample in question was unstimulated CD4+ T cells sorted from spleen or lymph node cells, obtained before intestinal transplant. The TCR was taken from a human donor who received an intestinal transplant. The DNA sequence is given as TGTGCCAGCACCGACGGGGGGAACAGATACAATGAGCAGTTCTTC. This encodes CASTDGGNRYNEQFF.